The 27 T cell receptor beta chains below all came from one sample that was sequenced in a study of T cell responses to AZD1222 COVID-19 vaccine. TCRdb's copy holds only in-frame clones and misses some; the assay was immunoSEQ multiplex PCR. The sample lists more than 100,000 clones, approximately 88% occurring once. The specimen was peripheral blood, collected on day 0 of AZD1222 vaccination. These receptors originate from an adult in good health.

The chain joins TRBV7-9 to TRBJ2-2; D unresolved. Germline CDR1 reads SEHNR; CDR2 reads FQNEAQ (reference sequence). Trimming left V 4 bases short and J 4 bases short, with 13 bases between. This CDR3 is 15 amino acids long. The CDR3 nucleotides read TGTGCCAGCAGCTGGCAGTCTGGTCGCACCGGGGAGCTGTTTTTT. Translation gives CASSWQSGRTGELFF.

This rearrangement joins TRBV28 to TRBJ2-1; weak D call: TRBD1 (5 bases). Trimming cost V 6 bases and J 3 bases, with 15 bases left between them. Germline lookup yields CDR1 MDHEN and CDR2 SYDVKM. The CDR3 is 15 residues long. CDR3 nucleotides: TGTGCCAGCAGCCCCCTTGGGGCAGGCTACAATGAGCAGTTCTTC. Its protein product is CASSPLGAGYNEQFF.

The genes are TRBV5-4 and TRBJ1-2; 7 bases are shared with TRBD1. CDR3 length: 16 amino acids. Germline CDR1 is SGHNT and CDR2 is YYREEE (reference sequence). Trimming took 2 bases from V and 2 from J; bases not matched to a gene: 9. CDR3 in DNA: TGTGCCAGCAGCTTCGCTCGCGGACAGGAGAACTATGGCTACACCTTC. It encodes CASSFARGQENYGYTF.

V usage is TRBV25-1 and J usage is TRBJ2-2; the D is unclear. Germline-derived CDR1 and CDR2 are MGHDK and SYGVNS. The CDR3 extends over 15 amino acids. Between the trimmed V and J ends, which lost 5 bases and 4 bases, there was a span of 14 bases. The CDR3 here is CASSPDGQRTGELFF. Written as DNA, the CDR3 is TGTGCCAGCAGTCCGGATGGGCAGCGCACCGGGGAGCTGTTTTTT.

This sequence joins TRBV18 and TRBJ1-6; TRBD1 is a possible D gene (5 bases). This CDR3 has 14 residues. Trimming removed 1 base at V and 7 bases at J, with 8 bases between. Germline CDR1 KGHSH, CDR2 LQKENI. Here the CDR3 DNA reads TGTGCCAGCTCACCACGGGACGGGAATTCACCCCTCCACTTT. This translates into CASSPRDGNSPLHF.

The chain employs TRBV6-2 or TRBV6-3 and TRBJ2-2; D tentatively reads TRBD1 or TRBD2 (5 bases each). This CDR3 spans 14 amino acids. Germline lookup yields CDR1 MNHEY and CDR2 SVGEGT. Trimming pared 0 bases from V and 6 bases from J, leaving 8 bases between. The CDR3: CASSYSRGSGELFF. In DNA form, the CDR3 reads TGTGCCAGCAGTTACTCGAGGGGATCCGGGGAGCTGTTTTTT.

CDR3 in DNA: TGTGCCAGCAGCTTAAACAGGGGTAACTATGGCTACACCTTC. It specifies CASSLNRGNYGYTF. The V gene is TRBV7-2, the J gene TRBJ1-2; TRBD1 matches at 7 bases. Germline V gene data show CDR1 as SGHTA and CDR2 as FQGNSA. This CDR3 contains 14 residues. J was trimmed by 1 base and V by 2 bases; bases with no gene match: 1.

This chain links TRBV5-8 with TRBJ2-3; D unclear. The CDR3 has 13 amino acids. The germline V gene encodes CDR1 SGHTS and CDR2 YDEGEE. Deletions cut 4 bases from V and 1 base from J, with 7 bases between. The chain's CDR3 is CASSGQGTDTQYF. CDR3 DNA: TGTGCCAGCAGCGGTCAGGGCACAGATACGCAGTATTTT.

The chain combines TRBV5-4 with TRBJ2-7, with D hard to call. The CDR3 spans 12 residues. The V end lost 0 bases, the J end lost 2 bases, and 3 bases lay between the germline ends. CDR1 is SGHNT and CDR2 is YYREEE in the germline V gene (reference sequence). The CDR3 sequence is CASSLDTYEQYF. The CDR3 DNA follows: TGTGCCAGCAGCTTGGATACCTACGAGCAGTACTTC.

This rearrangement joins TRBV25-1 to TRBJ2-6, with D perhaps TRBD1 (6 bases). CDR1 is MGHDK, CDR2 SYGVNS, per germline. V gave up 5 bases and J gave up 4 bases, with 9 bases separating them. CDR3 length equals 14 residues. The CDR3: CASSNRAGANVLTF. The CDR3 bases are TGTGCCAGCAGTAACAGGGCGGGGGCCAACGTCCTGACTTTC.

The V call is TRBV18, the J call TRBJ2-7; 7 nucleotides match TRBD2. Germline lookup yields CDR1 KGHSH and CDR2 LQKENI. The length of the CDR3 is 14 residues. The V and J ends lost 2 bases and 4 bases, in that order; junction bases with no gene match: 5. CDR3 loop: CASSPDWTSYEQYF. The CDR3 nucleotides read TGTGCCAGCTCACCAGATTGGACTAGTTACGAGCAGTACTTC.

CDR3 protein: CASSTSGGANTGELFF. The CDR3 nucleotides read TGTGCCAGCTCGACTAGCGGGGGCGCGAACACCGGGGAGCTGTTTTTT. V usage is TRBV2 and J usage is TRBJ2-2; 12 bases fit TRBD2. Trimming cost V 8 bases and J 0 bases; bases outside gene matches: 4. The CDR3 runs to 16 residues. The germline V gene has CDR1 SNHLY and CDR2 FYNNEI.

The CDR3 DNA follows: TGTGCCAGCAGCTCACAGGTTTACAATGAGCAGTTCTTC. Amino acid sequence: CASSSQVYNEQFF. V gene TRBV5-8 combines with J gene TRBJ2-1; possible D gene TRBD1, 5 bases. Germline CDR1 is SGHTS and CDR2 is YDEGEE. CDR3 length equals 13 residues. Trimming removed 3 bases from V and 4 bases from J, with 8 bases in between.

The J gene is TRBJ2-3, the V gene TRBV10-3; D may be TRBD1 (6 bases). Trimming cost V 5 bases and J 0 bases, with 15 bases left between them. CDR3 size: 16 residues. CDR1 is ENHRY, CDR2 SYGVKD, per germline. This chain's CDR3 is CAISKPTGSSTDTQYF. Written as DNA, the CDR3 is TGTGCCATCAGTAAACCGACAGGTTCTAGCACAGATACGCAGTATTTT.

The genes are TRBV15 and TRBJ2-1, with 8 bases matching TRBD2. V shed 1 base and J 5 bases; nucleotides not matched to a gene: 10. This CDR3 is built from 17 residues. In germline, CDR1 is LNHNV, CDR2 YYDKDF (reference sequence). Here the CDR3 DNA reads TGTGCCACCAGCAGAGTTTTGCGGCGGGGGGTTCACAATGAGCAGTTCTTC. As protein: CATSRVLRRGVHNEQFF. The full variable domain, rest sourced from reference TRBV15 and TRBJ2-1, is DAMVIQNPRYQVTQFGKPVTLSCSQTLNHNVMYWYQQKSSQAPKLLFHYYDKDFNNEADTPDNFQSRRPNTSFCFLDIRSPGLGDTAMYLCATSRVLRRGVHNEQFFGPGTRLTVL.

The V and J genes are TRBV6-5 and TRBJ2-7, with 8 bases that match TRBD1. Trimming cost V 0 bases and J 0 bases; bases outside gene matches: 4. Germline lookup yields CDR1 MNHEY and CDR2 SVGAGI. The CDR3 extends over 16 amino acids. The CDR3 protein is CASSYSGRGLSYEQYF. The CDR3 nucleotides read TGTGCCAGCAGTTACTCGGGCAGGGGGCTCTCCTACGAGCAGTACTTC.

V and J are TRBV6-5 and TRBJ1-6; D gene uncertain. V gave up 8 bases and J gave up 0 bases, with 5 bases separating them. Germline CDR1 and CDR2: MNHEY and SVGAGI. The CDR3 consists of 13 residues. CDR3 DNA sequence: TGTGCCAGCGGTAGCTCCTATAATTCACCCCTCCACTTT. It translates to CASGSSYNSPLHF.

The chain employs TRBV5-6 and TRBJ1-6; no firm D call. This CDR3 has 12 amino acids. In germline, CDR1 is SGHDT, CDR2 YYEEEE. V lost 5 bases and J 6 bases, leaving 6 bases between the germline ends. The chain's CDR3 is CASRETNSPLHF. The CDR3 bases are TGTGCCAGCAGGGAGACTAATTCACCCCTCCACTTT.

This clone was seen only a few times. The CDR3 reads CASSLSTGSRPSSYNSPLHF. CDR3 DNA: TGTGCCAGCAGCTTATCGACAGGCTCCCGTCCTAGCTCCTATAATTCACCCCTCCACTTT. V is TRBV13 and J is TRBJ1-6, with a weak D call TRBD1 (6 bases). This CDR3 spans 20 amino acids. V was cut by 2 bases and J by 0 bases, with 20 bases left in between. Germline V lookup: CDR1 PRHDT, CDR2 FYEKMQ (reference sequence).

This clone was found a few times. The CDR3 region has the DNA TGTGCCAGCAGCTTGTACAGGACTTATAGCAATCAGCCCCAGCATTTT. Protein product: CASSLYRTYSNQPQHF. V and J are TRBV5-6 and TRBJ1-5, with D tentatively TRBD1 (5 bases). Trimming stripped 1 base from V and 0 bases from J, with 11 bases between. Per the germline V gene, CDR1 is SGHDT and CDR2 is YYEEEE. The CDR3 covers 16 residues.

This chain links TRBV6-2 or TRBV6-3 with TRBJ2-4; TRBD1 or TRBD2 may be the D gene (5 bases each). Germline V CDR1 and CDR2: MNHEY, SVGEGT. This CDR3 comprises 14 residues. V was pared by 6 bases and J by 6 bases, with 15 bases between. CDR3 protein: CASSPSGGGNIQYF. DNA for the CDR3: TGTGCCAGCAGCCCAAGTGGTGGGGGAAACATTCAGTACTTC.

The V gene is TRBV5-1, the J gene TRBJ2-2; D unresolved. The CDR3 is 13 residues long. Trimming took off 0 bases at V and 5 bases at J, with 5 bases between the two ends. Germline lookup yields CDR1 SGHRS and CDR2 YFSETQ. The CDR3 region has the DNA TGCGCCAGCAGCTTGGAGTATACCGGGGAGCTGTTTTTT. It translates to CASSLEYTGELFF.

The chain recombines TRBV19 with TRBJ1-5, with D possibly matching TRBD1 (6 bases). Germline CDR1 is LNHDA and CDR2 is SQIVND (reference sequence). Trimming removed 4 bases at V and 0 bases at J, with 10 bases between. There are 15 residues in the CDR3. The CDR3, as DNA: TGTGCCAGTAGTAGGACAGATTATAGCAATCAGCCCCAGCATTTT. It yields the protein CASSRTDYSNQPQHF.

This rearrangement joins TRBV5-1 to TRBJ2-2; 13 nucleotides match TRBD2. CDR1 SGHRS and CDR2 YFSETQ come from the germline V gene. The CDR3 length is 15 residues. Trimming removed 7 bases from V and 3 bases from J; junction bases left unmatched: 3. In DNA, the CDR3 is TGCGCCAGCTCCGGGACTAGCGGGGACACCGGGGAGCTGTTTTTT. It encodes CASSGTSGDTGELFF.

The rearrangement links TRBV5-1 to TRBJ1-5; D uncertain. Per the germline V gene, CDR1 is SGHRS and CDR2 is YFSETQ. This CDR3 is built from 14 residues. With 5 bases removed from V and 4 bases from J, the gap between germline ends came to 13 bases. CDR3 nucleotides: TGCGCCAGCAGTTCCGATGGGCCAAATCAGCCCCAGCATTTT. Residues: CASSSDGPNQPQHF.

J is TRBJ1-1 and V is TRBV6-5; D gene uncertain. Germline CDR1 reads MNHEY; CDR2 reads SVGAGI. The V end lost 7 bases, the J end lost 4 bases, and 16 bases lay between the germline ends. The length of the CDR3 is 14 residues. CDR3 sequence (DNA): TGTGCCAGCACCGTGGAGGGCGGTGGCACTGAAGCTTTCTTT. Protein product: CASTVEGGGTEAFF.

This chain links TRBV19 with TRBJ2-7; D might be TRBD1 (6 bases). In germline, CDR1 is LNHDA, CDR2 SQIVND (reference sequence). CDR3 length: 15 amino acids. Between the trimmed V and J ends, which lost 5 bases and 4 bases, there was a span of 18 bases. The CDR3 sequence is CASSVAPQGLYEQYF. DNA of the CDR3: TGTGCCAGTAGTGTTGCCCCACAGGGATTGTACGAGCAGTACTTC.